This TCR beta chain was identified in a study of blood T cell repertoires in COVID-19. Study in general: Whether acute or convalescent, the COVID-19 samples came from the United States, Italy and Spain.

CDR1 MNHEY and CDR2 SVGAGI come from the germline V gene. With 6 bases clipped from V and 5 bases from J, the junction kept 7 bases outside the gene matches. This CDR3 comprises 14 residues. In the original processing: It was from reference gene primer amplification that nucleated cell counts were estimated. Data came from immunoSEQ multiplex PCR; TCRdb stores just in-frame clones and leaves some out. D and trimming come from the DNA, and the V and J calls and clone size come from that table. Of some 99,000 clones listed, under 90% are singletons. Input material: peripheral blood. The receptor's source is a woman in her forties or fifties with acute or convalescent COVID-19. The genes are TRBV6-5 and TRBJ1-2; 9 bases align to TRBD1. The CDR3 here is CASRPRQGVYGYTF. The CDR3, as DNA: TGTGCCAGCAGACCGAGACAGGGGGTGTATGGCTACACCTTC.